This T cell receptor (beta chain) was sequenced for a study of T cell changes during pregnancy in multiple sclerosis. The CDR3 is 16 amino acids. Unmatched junction bases numbered 14, after V lost 4 bases and J lost 9 bases. CDR1 MNHEY and CDR2 SVGAGI come from the germline V gene. Sequenced by immunoSEQ multiplex PCR; TCRdb stores in-frame clones only, minus some. The table lists about 50,000 clones, 92% of them singletons. Sample: CD4+ T cells from peripheral blood mononuclear cells, taken after pregnancy. The TCR originated in a female donor with multiple sclerosis, enrolled in a pregnancy study. This chain connects TRBV6-5 to TRBJ2-1; 8 nucleotides align to TRBD2. The CDR3 coding sequence is TGTGCCAGCAGTTCCCGGGGGGGGAGGGCCGTCGTTGAGCAGTTCTTC. Its translation is CASSSRGGRAVVEQFF.